The next 8 T cell receptor beta chains were all read from a single sample in a study of shared clonotypes between healthy human individuals. Repertoires were generated with immunoSEQ multiplex PCR, while TCRdb's copy carries only in-frame clones and drops some. The sample lists about 560,000 clones; around 80% were seen once. The sample consisted of PBMCs. Receptors were obtained from a woman aged 40-49 years in good health. Some clones in this sample may be carry-over from other donors' samples.

The chain couples TRBV27 to TRBJ1-2; the D gene is possibly TRBD1 (6 bases). Trimming stripped 2 bases from V and 7 bases from J, with 8 bases between. The germline CDR1 and CDR2 sequences are MNHEY and SMNVEV (reference sequence). The CDR3 consists of 12 residues. Here the CDR3 DNA reads TGTGCCAGCAGTTTAAAGGGGGGTGGCTACACCTTC. Translating gives CASSLKGGGYTF.

The V and J genes are TRBV2 and TRBJ2-3, with 7 bases matching TRBD1. Germline CDR1 SNHLY, CDR2 FYNNEI. With V trimmed by 4 bases and J by 0 bases, 7 bases remained unmatched. CDR3 length: 16 amino acids. The chain's CDR3 is CASSGQGAPSTDTQYF. The CDR3 nucleotides read TGTGCCAGCAGTGGACAGGGCGCGCCTAGCACAGATACGCAGTATTTT.

The count of this clone is one. V and J are TRBV6-1 and TRBJ1-4, with 7 bases fitting TRBD1. The CDR3 has 16 residues. The V gene end was trimmed by 4 bases and the J gene end by 8 bases; junction bases not matched to a gene: 13. The V gene's germline CDR1 is MNHNS and CDR2 SASEGT. This CDR3 is CASSGYPGQSGEKLFF. The CDR3 region has the DNA TGTGCCAGCAGTGGATACCCGGGACAGTCGGGAGAAAAACTGTTTTTT.

The chain is built from TRBV7-9 and TRBJ2-5; D unclear. Germline V gene data show CDR1 as SEHNR and CDR2 as FQNEAQ (reference sequence). The CDR3 covers 13 residues. V lost 4 bases and J 1 base, leaving 7 bases between the germline ends. DNA for the CDR3: TGTGCCAGCAGCTCTCTGGGCCAAGAGACCCAGTACTTC. This translates into CASSSLGQETQYF.

The chain has TRBV7-8 and TRBJ2-1, with 10 nucleotides matching TRBD1. The CDR3 is 15 amino acids. Germline V gives CDR1 SGHVS, CDR2 FQNEAQ. Trimming at V came to 10 bases and at J to 3 bases, leaving 9 bases not matched to a gene. As DNA, the CDR3 is TGTGCCACCCTTCAGGGGACAGGGGACTACAATGAGCAGTTCTTC. Translated, it gives CATLQGTGDYNEQFF.

The J gene is TRBJ1-2, the V gene TRBV7-2, with unresolved D. In germline, CDR1 is SGHTA, CDR2 FQGNSA. CDR3 size: 13 residues. The V end lost 3 bases, the J end lost 8 bases, and 13 bases lay between the germline ends. This CDR3 reads CASSFPGLGGYTF. Written as DNA, the CDR3 is TGTGCCAGCAGCTTCCCCGGGCTGGGGGGCTACACCTTC.

This clone has a handful of counts. The V gene is TRBV10-1, the J gene TRBJ1-6; D is undetermined. Trimming pared 6 bases from V and 9 bases from J, leaving 15 bases between. CDR3 length: 14 residues. In germline, CDR1 is WNHNN, CDR2 SYGVQD (reference sequence). The CDR3 sequence is CASSEVAGSSPLHF. In DNA form, the CDR3 reads TGCGCCAGCAGCGAGGTCGCGGGATCTTCACCCCTCCACTTT.

As to this clone: Germline and junction disagree at one end, which may indicate a read error. The chain carries TRBV30 and TRBJ1-5; D is unresolved. CDR1 and CDR2 from the germline V gene are GTSNPN and SVGIG (reference sequence). This CDR3 is built from 14 residues. The CDR3 here is CAWSRGSSNQLQHF. The CDR3 DNA reads TGTGCCTGGAGTCGAGGGAGTAGCAATCAGCTCCAGCATTTT.